One sample yielded the 30 T cell receptor beta chains listed below, sequenced in a study of response to subunit inactivated influenza vaccine. TCRdb used MiXCR to reprocess the RT-PCR reads, holding one entry per CDR3 protein. The data contain more than 550,000 distinct CDR3 sequences, approximately 10% of them singletons. The sample here was PBMCs from blood, taken on the day of vaccination. Receptors were obtained from a man in his fifties or sixties who received an inactivated influenza vaccine.

This clonotype has just a few counts. This sequence joins TRBV19 and TRBJ2-5; D is perhaps TRBD1 or TRBD2 (5 bases each). The V and J ends lost 3 bases and 7 bases respectively, with 15 bases between them. Germline CDR1 and CDR2: LNHDA and SQIVND (reference sequence). This CDR3 contains 14 residues. CDR3 amino acids: CASSILGLGGTQYF. CDR3 DNA: TGTGCCAGTAGTATTCTCGGCCTTGGGGGGACCCAGTACTTC.

This clonotype was detected a few times. This chain links TRBV3-1 with TRBJ2-6; D is perhaps TRBD1 (5 bases). Germline V CDR1 and CDR2: LGHDT, YNNKEL (reference sequence). Trimming took off 0 bases at V and 0 bases at J, with 15 bases between the two ends. There are 19 residues in the CDR3. For the CDR3, the DNA is TGTGCCAGCAGCCAAGAGAGCCTGGGGCTCAGCTCTGGGGCCAACGTCCTGACTTTC. Protein: CASSQESLGLSSGANVLTF.

The chain uses TRBV9 and TRBJ2-2, with D possibly matching TRBD2 (6 bases). The CDR3 is made up of 15 amino acids. Germline V lookup: CDR1 SGDLS, CDR2 YYNGEE. Deletions cut 0 bases from V and 4 bases from J, with 10 bases between. CDR3 residues: CASSVDGRGTGELFF. The DNA of the CDR3 is TGTGCCAGCAGCGTAGATGGGCGGGGCACCGGGGAGCTGTTTTTT. Filled out from reference TRBV9 and TRBJ2-2, the complete variable domain reads DSGVTQTPKHLITATGQRVTLRCSPRSGDLSVYWYQQSLDQGLQFLIQYYNGEERAKGNILERFSAQQFPDLHSELNLSSLELGDSALYFCASSVDGRGTGELFFGEGSRLTVL.

The J gene is TRBJ2-7, the V gene TRBV5-1; no definite D call. The CDR3 has 15 amino acids. Trimming pared 2 bases from V and 3 bases from J, leaving 15 bases between. Germline CDR1 and CDR2: SGHRS and YFSETQ. In DNA, the CDR3 is TGCGCCAGCAGCTTAGGGCCCTGGCAGGACTACGAGCAGTACTTC. The encoded protein is CASSLGPWQDYEQYF.

This rearrangement joins TRBV7-6 to TRBJ2-7; D is uncertain. V was cut by 0 bases and J by 7 bases, with 19 bases left in between. Germline values: CDR1 SGHVS, CDR2 FNYEAQ. The CDR3 is made up of 16 amino acids. The CDR3 bases are TGTGCCAGCAGCTTAGCGAAGGGATCGGAATTACGGGAGCAGTACTTC. It yields the protein CASSLAKGSELREQYF.

Of note for this clonotype: At one of its ends the junction is not consistent with the germline gene, which may arise from a read error. The rearrangement joins TRBV5-3 to TRBJ2-3, with D hard to call. TRBV5-3 is known as an ORF, though its function is uncertain. This CDR3 comprises 12 residues. The CDR3 region is CARSFGRDTQYF. The CDR3 DNA is TGTGCCAGGAGCTTCGGGCGGGATACGCAGTATTTT.

This clonotype was observed a handful of times. This chain links TRBV7-9 with TRBJ2-1, with D perhaps assigned TRBD1 or TRBD2 (5 bases each). Germline CDR1 and CDR2: SEHNR and FQNEAQ (reference sequence). With 1 base removed from V and 5 bases from J, the gap between germline ends came to 9 bases. This CDR3 has 14 amino acids. DNA for the CDR3: TGTGCCAGCAGCTTAGGCCGGGACCACAATGAGCAGTTCTTC. This gives the protein CASSLGRDHNEQFF. The variable domain in full, completed from reference TRBV7-9 and TRBJ2-1, reads DTGVSQNPRHKITKRGQNVTFRCDPISEHNRLYWYRQTLGQGPEFLTYFQNEAQLEKSRLLSDRFSAERPKGSFSTLEIQRTEQGDSAMYLCASSLGRDHNEQFFGPGTRLTVL.

The DNA of the CDR3 is TGTGCCAGCAGTTTTTCGGCCGGGTCGAATTCACCCCTCCACTTT. Residues: CASSFSAGSNSPLHF. This chain joins TRBV12-3 or TRBV12-4 and TRBJ1-6; the D is unclear. This CDR3 spans 15 amino acids. V lost 3 bases and J 7 bases, leaving 13 bases between the germline ends.

With regard to this clonotype: Sequence at one end of the junction differs from germline and may be a read error. This chain joins TRBV7-6 and TRBJ2-7; 8 bases agree with TRBD2. The CDR3 is 15 residues long. Germline lookup yields CDR1 SGHVS and CDR2 FNYEAQ. CDR3: CASSPPGGGVYEQYF. CDR3 in DNA: TGTGCTAGCAGCCCCCCCGGGGGGGGCGTATACGAGCAGTACTTC.

The chain has TRBV4-1 and TRBJ1-1; perhaps TRBD1 as D (6 bases). Germline loops: CDR1 MGHRA, CDR2 YSYEKL. This CDR3 has 16 amino acids. V was shortened by 0 bases and J by 6 bases, with 17 bases between the two germline ends. The CDR3 DNA reads TGCGCCAGCAGCCAAGATGCTGACAGGAGGGGATCTGAAGCTTTCTTT. It specifies CASSQDADRRGSEAFF.

The V gene is TRBV7-9, the J gene TRBJ1-2; 7 nucleotides align to TRBD1. The CDR3 covers 15 residues. V lost 5 bases and J lost 2; bases outside the gene matches: 8. The germline CDR1 and CDR2 sequences are SEHNR and FQNEAQ (reference sequence). The CDR3 here is CASSRDRSTNYGYTF. Here the CDR3 DNA reads TGTGCCAGCAGCCGGGACAGAAGCACGAACTATGGCTACACCTTC.

The gene calls are TRBV7-9 and TRBJ1-5; 7 bases align to TRBD1. The CDR3 is 15 amino acids. The V gene's germline CDR1 is SEHNR and CDR2 FQNEAQ (reference sequence). Trimming cost V 3 bases and J 8 bases; bases outside gene matches: 10. CDR3 nucleotide sequence: TGTGCCAGCAGCTTGTTAGGGGGCTCACGGGAGCCCCAGCATTTT. It codes for CASSLLGGSREPQHF.

This clonotype was recorded a few times. The V gene is TRBV5-4, the J gene TRBJ2-3; D is possibly TRBD1 or TRBD2 (5 bases each). V shed 4 bases and J shed 4 bases, with 13 bases lying between them. The CDR3 consists of 14 residues. The V gene's germline CDR1 is SGHNT and CDR2 YYREEE (reference sequence). The CDR3 here is CASSPGPSPDTQYF. The CDR3, as DNA: TGTGCCAGCAGCCCGGGGCCTAGTCCAGATACGCAGTATTTT.

In its sample, this clonotype was seen a few times. The rearrangement uses TRBV15 and TRBJ1-2, with unresolved D. CDR1 is LNHNV and CDR2 is YYDKDF in the germline V gene (reference sequence). V lost 4 bases and J 0 bases, leaving 6 bases between the germline ends. There are 13 residues in the CDR3. CDR3 coding DNA: TGTGCCACCAGCAAGGGCGCTAACTATGGCTACACCTTC. Protein: CATSKGANYGYTF.

For this clonotype: One base away lies a much larger clone, so this may be a sequencing read error. This rearrangement joins TRBV7-2 to TRBJ2-2; 9 nucleotides align to TRBD2. Germline assignment: CDR1 SGHTA and CDR2 FQGNSA. CDR3 length: 15 amino acids. Written as DNA, the CDR3 is TGTGTCAGCAGCTTTCGCGGGAGGGACACCGGGGAGCTGTTTTTT. This translates into CVSSFRGRDTGELFF.

The rearrangement uses TRBV20-1 and TRBJ1-6; the match to TRBD1 covers 8 bases. This CDR3 region has 16 residues. V lost 6 bases to trimming and J lost 2 bases; unmatched junction nucleotides: 9. Germline V CDR1 and CDR2: DFQATT, SNEGSKA (reference sequence). The CDR3 region has the DNA TGCAGTGCCACCAGGACAGGGCTCACCTATAATTCACCCCTCCACTTT. It encodes CSATRTGLTYNSPLHF.

The CDR3 protein is CASSLVWGSTDTQYF. The CDR3 coding sequence is TGCGCCAGCAGCTTGGTCTGGGGGAGCACAGATACGCAGTATTTT. The genes are TRBV5-1 and TRBJ2-3, with D perhaps assigned TRBD1 or TRBD2 (5 bases each). Germline-derived CDR1 and CDR2 are SGHRS and YFSETQ. The CDR3 sequence is 15 residues long. V lost 0 bases and J lost 0, with 8 bases in between. The whole variable domain, remainder taken from reference TRBV5-1 and TRBJ2-3, is KAGVTQTPRYLIKTRGQQVTLSCSPISGHRSVSWYQQTPGQGLQFLFEYFSETQRNKGNFPGRFSGRQFSNSRSEMNVSTLELGDSALYLCASSLVWGSTDTQYFGPGTRLTVL.

V is TRBV21-1 and J is TRBJ2-7; the D segment call TRBD1 is taken from the table without a DNA check. TRBV21-1 constitutes a pseudogene. This CDR3 is 15 amino acids long. DNA of the CDR3: TGTGCCAGCAGCAAAGAAGCCAGGGAACCCTACGAGCTGTACTTC. Translation: CASSKEAREPYELYF.

The chain links TRBV5-5 to TRBJ2-3; the D gene is possibly TRBD2 (7 bases). CDR1 SGHKS and CDR2 YYEKEE come from the germline V gene (reference sequence). The CDR3 is 17 residues long. V lost 1 base and J lost 0, with 15 bases in between. CDR3 loop: CASSLQVGGPSTDTQYF. DNA of the CDR3: TGTGCCAGCAGCTTGCAAGTGGGGGGGCCTAGCACAGATACGCAGTATTTT.

This clonotype was seen only a few times. The chain combines TRBV10-3 with TRBJ1-2; maybe TRBD1 (5 bases). Per germline, CDR1 ENHRY and CDR2 SYGVKD. Trimming removed 0 bases at V and 0 bases at J, with 8 bases between. The CDR3 totals 15 residues. The CDR3 DNA reads TGTGCCATCAGTGAGTCTAGGGGATCTAACTATGGCTACACCTTC. Protein: CAISESRGSNYGYTF.

The rearrangement joins TRBV7-2 to TRBJ2-7, with unresolved D. The germline CDR1 and CDR2 sequences are SGHTA and FQGNSA. The V gene lost 0 bases and the J gene lost 6 bases, with 12 bases spanning the gap. The CDR3 extends over 14 amino acids. The CDR3 reads CASSLAGLGREQYF. In nucleotides, the CDR3 is TGTGCCAGCAGCTTAGCTGGTTTAGGGCGCGAGCAGTACTTC.

There are a few counts of this clonotype. The chain has TRBV5-1 and TRBJ1-1; D is ambiguous. CDR3 length: 13 residues. V gave up 5 bases and J gave up 1 base, with 9 bases separating them. From germline, CDR1 is SGHRS and CDR2 YFSETQ. The DNA for the CDR3 is TGCGCCAGCAGGCCCGCGGAGAACACTGAAGCTTTCTTT. Translated: CASRPAENTEAFF. Combining the CDR3 with reference TRBV5-1 and TRBJ1-1 gives the whole variable domain KAGVTQTPRYLIKTRGQQVTLSCSPISGHRSVSWYQQTPGQGLQFLFEYFSETQRNKGNFPGRFSGRQFSNSRSEMNVSTLELGDSALYLCASRPAENTEAFFGQGTRLTVV.

This chain connects TRBV6-2 or TRBV6-3 to TRBJ2-3, with 9 nucleotides matching TRBD2. This CDR3 has 17 amino acids. CDR1 and CDR2 from the germline V gene are MNHEY and SVGEGT. V was pared by 0 bases and J by 2 bases, with 6 bases of the junction left unmatched. The CDR3 nucleotides read TGTGCCAGCAGTTACTCAAGGAGCGGGAGGATCACAGATACGCAGTATTTT. This encodes CASSYSRSGRITDTQYF.

This clonotype was seen ten or more times. The rearrangement joins TRBV4-1 to TRBJ2-7; D unresolved. V was trimmed by 3 bases and J by 5 bases, leaving 14 bases between them. CDR3 length: 14 residues. CDR1 MGHRA and CDR2 YSYEKL come from the germline V gene. The CDR3 is CASSHPERFNEQYF. CDR3 DNA: TGCGCCAGCAGCCATCCCGAGAGGTTCAACGAGCAGTACTTC.

This clonotype has only a few counts. The chain uses TRBV30 and TRBJ2-5; TRBD1 is a possible D gene (6 bases). The CDR3 has 13 residues. The ends were cut back, 2 bases at V and 7 bases at J, with 14 bases in the middle. Germline V CDR1 and CDR2: GTSNPN, SVGIG (reference sequence). The CDR3 nucleotides are TGTGCCTGGAGTACCAGGGGCCCCAGGACCCAGTACTTC. Amino acids: CAWSTRGPRTQYF.

The table lists this clonotype with a few counts. The gene calls are TRBV27 and TRBJ1-2; 11 bases match TRBD1. The CDR3 has 16 amino acids. Germline values: CDR1 MNHEY, CDR2 SMNVEV (reference sequence). V shed 4 bases, J shed 2 bases, and the junction held 6 bases outside the gene matches. The DNA of the CDR3 is TGTGCCAGCAGTTCAGACCGGGACAGGGGGAACTATGGCTACACCTTC. This encodes CASSSDRDRGNYGYTF.

Many counts were recorded for this clonotype. The rearrangement uses TRBV5-1 and TRBJ2-3; tentative D call: TRBD2 (7 bases). The CDR3 extends over 14 amino acids. V was cut by 4 bases and J by 5 bases, with 14 bases left in between. Germline-derived CDR1 and CDR2 are SGHRS and YFSETQ. CDR3 in amino acids: CASSRGGGQDTQYF. For the CDR3, the DNA is TGCGCCAGCAGCCGGGGCGGGGGACAAGATACGCAGTATTTT.

This clonotype was counted ten times or more. The J gene is TRBJ2-1, the V gene TRBV5-1, with 9 bases identical to TRBD2. The V gene end was trimmed by 5 bases and the J gene end by 7 bases; junction bases not matched to a gene: 10. This CDR3 region has 15 residues. Germline V lookup: CDR1 SGHRS, CDR2 YFSETQ. CDR3 in amino acids: CASRISGSVGNEQFF. The CDR3 region has the DNA TGCGCCAGCAGAATTAGCGGGAGCGTGGGAAATGAGCAGTTCTTC. Full variable domain (outside the CDR3, taken from reference TRBV5-1 and TRBJ2-1): KAGVTQTPRYLIKTRGQQVTLSCSPISGHRSVSWYQQTPGQGLQFLFEYFSETQRNKGNFPGRFSGRQFSNSRSEMNVSTLELGDSALYLCASRISGSVGNEQFFGPGTRLTVL.

In its sample, this clonotype was seen many times. V usage is TRBV7-8 and J usage is TRBJ2-2; the D is unclear. This CDR3 comprises 13 residues. In germline, CDR1 is SGHVS, CDR2 FQNEAQ. The germline V and J ends were trimmed by 5 bases and 2 bases, with 6 bases remaining between them. Here the CDR3 DNA reads TGTGCCAGCAGCACAATTAACACCGGGGAGCTGTTTTTT. This gives the protein CASSTINTGELFF.

This clonotype was seen repeatedly, ten times or more. The V gene is TRBV6-6, the J gene TRBJ2-2; D remains unclear. The CDR3 covers 12 residues. The germline V gene encodes CDR1 MNHNY and CDR2 SVGAGI (reference sequence). V was shortened by 0 bases and J by 4 bases, with 0 bases between the two germline ends. The CDR3 bases are TGTGCCAGCAGTTACTCCACCGGGGAGCTGTTTTTT. As protein: CASSYSTGELFF.